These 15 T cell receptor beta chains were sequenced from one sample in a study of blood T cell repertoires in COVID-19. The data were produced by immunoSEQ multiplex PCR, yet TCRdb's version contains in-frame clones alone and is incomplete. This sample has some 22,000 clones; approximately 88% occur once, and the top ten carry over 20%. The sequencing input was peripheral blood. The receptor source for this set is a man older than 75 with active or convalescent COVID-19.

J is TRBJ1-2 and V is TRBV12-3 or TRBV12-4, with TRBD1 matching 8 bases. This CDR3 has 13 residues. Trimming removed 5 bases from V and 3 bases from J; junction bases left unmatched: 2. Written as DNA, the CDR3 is TGTGCCAGCAGTCCAGGGGGCGACTATGGCTACACCTTC. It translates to CASSPGGDYGYTF.

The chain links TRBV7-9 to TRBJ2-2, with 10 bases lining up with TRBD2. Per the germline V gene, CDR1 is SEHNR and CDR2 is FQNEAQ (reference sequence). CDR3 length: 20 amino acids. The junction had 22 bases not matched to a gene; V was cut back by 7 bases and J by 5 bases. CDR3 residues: CASTLLAGAPTFVGTGELFF. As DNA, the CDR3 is TGTGCCAGCACTCTCCTAGCGGGAGCGCCTACATTTGTTGGGACCGGGGAGCTGTTTTTT.

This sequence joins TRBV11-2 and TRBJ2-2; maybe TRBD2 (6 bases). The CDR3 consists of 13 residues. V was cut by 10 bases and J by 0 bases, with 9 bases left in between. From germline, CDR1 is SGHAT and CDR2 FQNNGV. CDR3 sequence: CATGGANTGELFF. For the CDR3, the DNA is TGTGCCACCGGGGGAGCGAACACCGGGGAGCTGTTTTTT.

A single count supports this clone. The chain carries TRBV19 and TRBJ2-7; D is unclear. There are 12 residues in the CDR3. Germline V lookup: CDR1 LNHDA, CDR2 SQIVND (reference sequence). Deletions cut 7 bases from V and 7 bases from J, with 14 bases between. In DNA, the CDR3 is TGTGCCAGTAATAACCCCGGGTCTGAGCAGTACTTC. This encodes CASNNPGSEQYF.

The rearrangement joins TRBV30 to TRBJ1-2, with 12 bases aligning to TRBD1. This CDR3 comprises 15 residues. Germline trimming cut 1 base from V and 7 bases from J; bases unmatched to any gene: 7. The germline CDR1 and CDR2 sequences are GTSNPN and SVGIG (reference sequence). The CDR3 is CAWSGPGQGASGYTF. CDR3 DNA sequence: TGTGCCTGGAGTGGTCCGGGACAGGGGGCCAGTGGCTACACCTTC.

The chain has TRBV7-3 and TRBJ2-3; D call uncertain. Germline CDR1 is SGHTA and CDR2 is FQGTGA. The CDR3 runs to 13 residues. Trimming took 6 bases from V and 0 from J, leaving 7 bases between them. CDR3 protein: CASRKSSTDTQYF. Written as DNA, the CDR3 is TGTGCCAGCAGGAAGAGTAGCACAGATACGCAGTATTTT. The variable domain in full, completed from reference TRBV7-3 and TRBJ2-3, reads GAGVSQTPSNKVTEKGKYVELRCDPISGHTALYWYRQSLGQGPEFLIYFQGTGAADDSGLPNDRFFAVRPEGSVSTLKIQRTERGDSAVYLCASRKSSTDTQYFGPGTRLTVL.

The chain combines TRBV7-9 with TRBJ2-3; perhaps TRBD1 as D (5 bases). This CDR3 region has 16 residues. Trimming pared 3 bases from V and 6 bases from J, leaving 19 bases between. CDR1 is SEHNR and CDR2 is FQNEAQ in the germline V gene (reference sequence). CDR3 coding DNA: TGTGCCAGCAGCTTGTTGGGCCAGGGTAGGGTGGATACGCAGTATTTT. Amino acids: CASSLLGQGRVDTQYF.

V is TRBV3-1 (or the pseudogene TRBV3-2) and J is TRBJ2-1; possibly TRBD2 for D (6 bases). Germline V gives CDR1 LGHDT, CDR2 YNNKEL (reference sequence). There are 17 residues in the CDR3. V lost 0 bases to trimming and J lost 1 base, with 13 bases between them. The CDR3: CASSQDRGTGSYNEQFF. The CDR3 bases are TGTGCCAGCAGCCAAGATAGAGGGACTGGTTCCTACAATGAGCAGTTCTTC.

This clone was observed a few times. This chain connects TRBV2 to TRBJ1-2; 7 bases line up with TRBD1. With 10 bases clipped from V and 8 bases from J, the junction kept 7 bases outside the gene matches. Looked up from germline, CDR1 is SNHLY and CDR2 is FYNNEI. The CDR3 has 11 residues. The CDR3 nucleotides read TGTGCCAAAGACAGGGCCCTGGGCTACACCTTC. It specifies CAKDRALGYTF.

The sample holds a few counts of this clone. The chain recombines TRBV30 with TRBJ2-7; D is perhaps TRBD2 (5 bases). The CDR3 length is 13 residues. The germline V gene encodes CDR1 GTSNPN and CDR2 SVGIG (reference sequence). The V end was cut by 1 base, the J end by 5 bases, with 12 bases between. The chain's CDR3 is CAWSAAGGHEQYF. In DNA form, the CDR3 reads TGTGCCTGGAGTGCCGCAGGAGGCCACGAGCAGTACTTC.

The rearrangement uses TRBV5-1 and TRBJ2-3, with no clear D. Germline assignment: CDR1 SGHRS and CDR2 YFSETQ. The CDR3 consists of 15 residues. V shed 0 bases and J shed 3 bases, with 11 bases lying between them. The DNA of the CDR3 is TGCGCCAGCAGCTTGGTAGCCTCAAGTACAGATACGCAGTATTTT. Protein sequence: CASSLVASSTDTQYF.

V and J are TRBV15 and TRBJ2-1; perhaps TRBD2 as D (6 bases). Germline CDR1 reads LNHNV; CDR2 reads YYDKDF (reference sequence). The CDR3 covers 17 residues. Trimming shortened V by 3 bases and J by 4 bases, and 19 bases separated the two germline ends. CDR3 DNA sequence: TGTGCCACCAGCAGTGATTTAGCTCTAGCGCCTTACAATGAGCAGTTCTTC. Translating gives CATSSDLALAPYNEQFF.

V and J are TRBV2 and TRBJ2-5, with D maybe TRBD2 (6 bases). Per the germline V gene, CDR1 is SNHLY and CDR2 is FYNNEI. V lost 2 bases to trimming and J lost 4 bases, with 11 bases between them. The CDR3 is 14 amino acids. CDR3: CASSETSLGETQYF. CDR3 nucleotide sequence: TGTGCCAGCAGTGAAACTAGCTTGGGAGAGACCCAGTACTTC.

CDR3 amino acids: CASSLTTGGNQPQHF. The CDR3 coding sequence is TGCGCCAGCAGCTTGACGACAGGGGGCAATCAGCCCCAGCATTTT. The V call is TRBV5-1, the J call TRBJ1-5; TRBD1 matches at 8 bases. V shed 1 base, J shed 2 bases, and the junction held 2 bases outside the gene matches. This CDR3 is 15 amino acids long. Germline V lookup: CDR1 SGHRS, CDR2 YFSETQ.

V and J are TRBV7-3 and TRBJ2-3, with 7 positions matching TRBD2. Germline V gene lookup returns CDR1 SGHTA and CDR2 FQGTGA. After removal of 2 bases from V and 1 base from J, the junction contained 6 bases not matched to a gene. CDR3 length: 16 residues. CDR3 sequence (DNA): TGTGCCAGCAGCTTAGGGAGGGGCAGGGGCACAGATACGCAGTATTTT. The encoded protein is CASSLGRGRGTDTQYF.